A selection of T cell receptor beta chains follows, all from one sample in a study of shared clonotypes between healthy human individuals. TCRdb's table, derived via immunoSEQ multiplex PCR, lists solely in-frame clones and lacks some. The top ten clones hold 0.3% to 0.4% of a sample with millions of clones, roughly 93% of them seen once. Sequencing was carried out using naive CD4+ T cells from PBMCs. The receptors here all came from a man in his late teens or twenties in good health. Some clones in this sample may be carry-over from other donors' samples. CDR3s include the opening cysteine and the closing phenylalanine or tryptophan. D genes are given only for firm matches. Not every row has a clone size; where given, it reads once, few, many or a size class.

>TRBD2|17|TRBV7-9|TRBJ2-7|NA
TGTGCCAGCAGCCTTACCGGGGGACTAGCGGGAATCTACGAGCAGTACTTC
CASSLTGGLAGIYEQYF
>TRBD1|15|TRBV5-4|TRBJ1-1|once
TGTGCCAGCAGCTATCCGGGACAGATGAACACTGAAGCTTTCTTT
CASSYPGQMNTEAFF
>TRBD2|13|TRBV30|TRBJ2-7|NA
TGTGCCTGGAAACCTAGCGGGACGGGAGAGCAGTACTTC
CAWKPSGTGEQYF
>NA|14|TRBV5-3|TRBJ1-1|few
TGTGCCAGAAGCCCCGTCCTAGGGGACACTGAAGCTTTCTTT
CARSPVLGDTEAFF
>NA|15|TRBV15|TRBJ2-2|NA
TGTGCCACCAGCAGAGGGTACACGAACACCGGGGAGCTGTTTTTT
CATSRGYTNTGELFF
>TRBD1|13|TRBV11-2|TRBJ2-1|NA
TGTGCCAGCAGCTTAGGGACAGGGAATGAGCAGTTCTTC
CASSLGTGNEQFF
>NA|14|TRBV19|TRBJ2-5|once
TGTGCCAGTAGCCCCCGATGGGGCGGGGAGACCCAGTACTTC
CASSPRWGGETQYF
>NA|15|TRBV7-3|TRBJ1-1|NA
TGTGCCAGCAGCATAGTGGGCAGAATGAACACTGAAGCTTTCTTT
CASSIVGRMNTEAFF
>NA|17|TRBV11-3|TRBJ2-3|once
TGTGCCAGCAGCTTAGGCCCCGGGACTCCGGCCACAGATACGCAGTATTTT
CASSLGPGTPATDTQYF
>NA|17|TRBV7-9|TRBJ2-3|NA
TGTGCCAGCAGCTTAGGTTCATTAAGCGGCTCCACAGATACGCAGTATTTT
CASSLGSLSGSTDTQYF
>NA|14|TRBV9|TRBJ2-2|NA
TGTGCCAGCAAACTCAATTCGAACACCGGGGAGCTGTTTTTT
CASKLNSNTGELFF
>NA|12|TRBV30|TRBJ1-1|NA
TGTGCCTGGAGTGTAGTAAACACTGAAGCTTTCTTT
CAWSVVNTEAFF
>TRBD2|15|TRBV6-5|TRBJ2-5|NA
TGTGCCAGCAGAGGCGGGGGGCGGGGAAGGGAGACCCAGTACTTC
CASRGGGRGRETQYF
>NA|13|TRBV6-1|TRBJ1-5|NA
TGTGCCAGCAGTGAAGTAAGGTCCACGCCCCAGCATTTT
CASSEVRSTPQHF
>TRBD1|14|TRBV18|TRBJ2-5|NA
TGTGCCAGCTCACCACCGACAGGGGAAGAGACCCAGTACTTC
CASSPPTGEETQYF
>TRBD1|15|TRBV5-1|TRBJ2-1|NA
TGCGCCAGCAGCAGGACAGGGGACTCTTACAATGAGCAGTTCTTC
CASSRTGDSYNEQFF
>NA|16|TRBV4-3|TRBJ2-7|NA
TGCGCCAGCAGCAAAAGGGGTAATAGCGGTTCCTACGAGCAGTACTTC
CASSKRGNSGSYEQYF
>NA|13|TRBV28|TRBJ2-1|NA
TGTGCCAGCACCTTACAGGGTCGGAATGAGCAGTTCTTC
CASTLQGRNEQFF
>TRBD2|14|TRBV14|TRBJ2-3|NA
TGTGCCAGCAGCCCACTAGCGGGAGTGGATACGCAGTATTTT
CASSPLAGVDTQYF
>TRBD1|14|TRBV6-1|TRBJ2-2|NA
TGTGCCAGCAATTTCGACAGGGCCACCGGGGAGCTGTTTTTT
CASNFDRATGELFF
>NA|17|TRBV7-9|TRBJ2-5|NA
TGTGCCAGCAGCCCGCAATGGGGTAGCTCGCCTCAAGAGACCCAGTACTTC
CASSPQWGSSPQETQYF
>NA|17|TRBV25-1|TRBJ2-3|NA
TGTGCCAGCCCCCCAAGAGATAAGACAGAGAGCACAGATACGCAGTATTTT
CASPPRDKTESTDTQYF
>TRBD2|16|TRBV4-1|TRBJ2-1|NA
TGCGCCAGCAGCCAATTGGGCAGCGGGAGGAACAATGAGCAGTTCTTC
CASSQLGSGRNNEQFF
>NA|15|TRBV6-5|TRBJ1-1|NA
TGTGCCAGCAGTTACGGGGACGGGGGGAGGACTGAAGCTTTCTTT
CASSYGDGGRTEAFF
>NA|13|TRBV6-5|TRBJ2-2|NA
TGTGCCAGCAGTTACGGGAACCCCGGGGAGCTGTTTTTT
CASSYGNPGELFF
>TRBD1|15|TRBV7-3|TRBJ2-3|NA
TGTGCCAGCAGCCTTGGACAGGGGTGGGTGGATACGCAGTATTTT
CASSLGQGWVDTQYF
>TRBD1|18|TRBV18|TRBJ2-5|NA
TGTGCCAGCTCACGGAAAACCTTGTCGACAGGGTCCCAAGAGACCCAGTACTTC
CASSRKTLSTGSQETQYF
>NA|15|TRBV9|TRBJ2-1|NA
TGTGCCAGCAACCAAGGGCCGAGCTCCTACAATGAGCAGTTCTTC
CASNQGPSSYNEQFF
>NA|13|TRBV6-1|TRBJ1-1|NA
TGTGCCAGCAGTGATGGCAGCGACACTGAAGCTTTCTTT
CASSDGSDTEAFF
>NA|15|TRBV7-9|TRBJ1-1|NA
TGTGCCAGCAGCTCCTTTGGGGAAGGGCGGGATGAAGCTTTCTTT
CASSSFGEGRDEAFF
>TRBD1|13|TRBV28|TRBJ1-2|NA
TGTGCCAGCAGCCCGGACAGGGGAAGGGGCTACACCTTC
CASSPDRGRGYTF
>NA|15|TRBV29-1|TRBJ1-5|NA
TGCAGCGTTGGACTCCCGGGGGCTTCCGATCAGCCCCAGCATTTT
CSVGLPGASDQPQHF
>TRBD1|15|TRBV6-4|TRBJ1-1|NA
TGTGCCAGCAGATCAGAGGGGACAGGGGGCACTGAAGCTTTCTTT
CASRSEGTGGTEAFF
>NA|15|TRBV10-3|TRBJ2-7|once
TGTGCCATCAGTGAGGATGCTAGGTCTGGGCTCGAGCAGTACTTC
CAISEDARSGLEQYF
>NA|16|TRBV5-4|TRBJ2-2|NA
TGTGCCAGCAGCTTTTCGGACAGCGCGAACACCGGGGAGCTGTTTTTT
CASSFSDSANTGELFF
>NA|12|TRBV5-4|TRBJ1-1|NA
TGTGCCAGCAGCTTGATTAACACTGAAGCTTTCTTT
CASSLINTEAFF
>NA|14|TRBV7-2|TRBJ2-1|NA
TGTGCCAGCAGCTTAACTATCTCCTACAATGAGCAGTTCTTC
CASSLTISYNEQFF
>TRBD2|16|TRBV6-6|TRBJ2-7|NA
TGTGCCAGCAGTTACTCGACCGGGGGGACGGTCTACGAGCAGTACTTC
CASSYSTGGTVYEQYF
>NA|12|TRBV27|TRBJ2-4|NA
TGTGCCAGCAGCCCTAAGGGAAACATTCAGTACTTC
CASSPKGNIQYF
>NA|13|TRBV19|TRBJ1-3|NA
TGTGCCAGTAGGAGCAGCTCTGGAAACACCATATATTTT
CASRSSSGNTIYF
>NA|19|TRBV10-3|TRBJ1-5|NA
TGTGCCATCAGTGAGGGGTTGTGGTTTGGAGCAGAAATCAATCAGCCCCAGCATTTT
CAISEGLWFGAEINQPQHF